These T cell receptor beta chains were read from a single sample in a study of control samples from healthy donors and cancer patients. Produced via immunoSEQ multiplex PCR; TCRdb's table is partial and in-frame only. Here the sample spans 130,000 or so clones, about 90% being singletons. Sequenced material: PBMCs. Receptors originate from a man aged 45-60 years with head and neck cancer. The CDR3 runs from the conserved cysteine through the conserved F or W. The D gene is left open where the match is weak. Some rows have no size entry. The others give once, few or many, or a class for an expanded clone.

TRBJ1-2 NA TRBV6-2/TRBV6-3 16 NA CASSYSSRGQGYGYTF TGTGCCAGCAGTTACTCGAGTCGCGGCCAGGGCTATGGCTACACCTTC
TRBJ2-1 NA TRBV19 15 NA CASSTSVSSYNEQFF TGTGCCAGTAGTACTAGCGTGAGCTCCTACAATGAGCAGTTCTTC
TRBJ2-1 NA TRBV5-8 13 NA CASSRTFYNEQFF TGTGCCAGCAGCCGGACATTCTACAATGAGCAGTTCTTC
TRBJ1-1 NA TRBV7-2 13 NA CASSPLGNTEAFF TGTGCCAGCAGCCCCCTCGGGAACACTGAAGCTTTCTTT
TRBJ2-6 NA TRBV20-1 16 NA CSASQPHASGANVLTF TGCAGTGCTAGTCAACCACATGCCTCTGGGGCCAACGTCCTGACTTTC
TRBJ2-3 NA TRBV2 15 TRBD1 CASSRTGQGTDTQYF TGTGCCAGCAGTAGGACAGGCCAGGGCACAGATACGCAGTATTTT
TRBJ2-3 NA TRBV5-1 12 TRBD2 CASSLGEGTQYF TGCGCCAGCAGCTTGGGGGAGGGTACGCAGTATTTT
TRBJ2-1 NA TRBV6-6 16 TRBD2 CASSTRLAGDYNEQFF TGTGCCAGCAGCACCCGACTAGCGGGAGACTACAATGAGCAGTTCTTC
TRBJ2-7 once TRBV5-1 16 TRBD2 CASSFQAGEVAYEQYF TGCGCCAGCAGCTTTCAGGCGGGGGAGGTCGCCTACGAGCAGTACTTC
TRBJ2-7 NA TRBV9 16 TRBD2 CASSKSGLAGNHERYF TGTGCCAGCAGCAAATCAGGACTAGCGGGAAATCACGAGCGGTACTTC
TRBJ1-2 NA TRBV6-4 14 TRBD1 CASSDLTGGHGYTF TGTGCCAGCAGTGACCTCACAGGGGGACATGGCTACACCTTC
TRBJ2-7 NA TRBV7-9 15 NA CASSPPQSRSYEQYF TGTGCCAGCAGCCCCCCCCAGTCCCGGTCCTACGAGCAGTACTTC
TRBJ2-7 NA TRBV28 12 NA CASSNRRGEQYF TGTGCCAGCAGCAACCGCCGGGGGGAGCAGTACTTC
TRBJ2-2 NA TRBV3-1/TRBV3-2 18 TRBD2 CASSSTMQAGANTGELFF TGTGCCAGCAGTTCTACTATGCAAGCGGGGGCAAACACCGGGGAGCTGTTTTTT
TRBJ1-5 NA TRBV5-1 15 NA CASSLEGQGSQPQHF TGCGCCAGCAGCTTGGAGGGGCAGGGTTCGCAGCCCCAGCATTTT
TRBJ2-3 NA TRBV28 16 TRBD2 CASSLMRTSGGNTQYF TGTGCCAGCAGTTTAATGCGGACTAGCGGGGGAAATACGCAGTATTTT
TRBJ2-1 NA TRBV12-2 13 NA CASQSSVSNEQFF TGTGCAAGTCAGTCCAGCGTATCTAATGAGCAGTTCTTC
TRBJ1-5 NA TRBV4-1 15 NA CASSQVINSNQPQHF TGCGCCAGCAGCCAAGTAATCAATAGCAATCAGCCCCAGCATTTT
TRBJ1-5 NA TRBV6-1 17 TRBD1 CASSAGTEFFSNQPQHF TGTGCCAGCAGTGCCGGGACAGAATTTTTTAGCAATCAGCCCCAGCATTTT
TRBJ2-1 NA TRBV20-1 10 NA CSAPHNEQFF TGCAGTGCCCCTCACAATGAGCAGTTCTTC
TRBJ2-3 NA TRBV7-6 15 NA CASSPSLASTDTQYF TGTGCCAGCAGCCCTAGCCTCGCTAGCACAGATACGCAGTATTTT
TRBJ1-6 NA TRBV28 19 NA CASSLEYGSLSSYNSPLHF TGTGCCAGCAGTTTAGAGTATGGCAGTCTGAGCTCCTATAATTCACCCCTCCACTTT
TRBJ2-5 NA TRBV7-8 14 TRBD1 CASSSRTGQETQYF TGTGCCAGCAGCTCTAGGACAGGGCAAGAGACCCAGTACTTC
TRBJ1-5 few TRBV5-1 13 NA CASSLEGRQPQHF TGCGCCAGCAGCTTAGAGGGGAGGCAGCCCCAGCATTTT
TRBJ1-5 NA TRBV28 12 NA CALGGGNQPQHF TGTGCCCTAGGAGGGGGCAATCAGCCCCAGCATTTT
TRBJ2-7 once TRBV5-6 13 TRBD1 CASSLHRGNEQYF TGTGCCAGCAGCTTGCACAGGGGGAACGAGCAGTACTTC
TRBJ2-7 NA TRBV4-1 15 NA CASSPLPARAYEQYF TGCGCCAGCAGCCCACTCCCGGCCAGGGCCTACGAGCAGTACTTC
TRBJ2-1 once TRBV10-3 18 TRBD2 CAISGAEGGLADYNEQFF TGTGCCATCAGTGGGGCTGAAGGAGGACTAGCGGATTACAATGAGCAGTTCTTC
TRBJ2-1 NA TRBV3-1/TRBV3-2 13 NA CASSQDPENEQFF TGTGCCAGCAGCCAAGATCCGGAGAATGAGCAGTTCTTC
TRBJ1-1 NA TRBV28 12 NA CASSSVNTEAFF TGTGCCAGCAGTTCCGTGAACACTGAAGCTTTCTTT
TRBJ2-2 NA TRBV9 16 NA CASSVNPRPVTGELFF TGTGCCAGCAGCGTAAACCCCCGGCCAGTCACCGGGGAGCTGTTTTTT
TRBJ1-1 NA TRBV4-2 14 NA CASSQRSSNTEAFF TGTGCCAGCAGCCAGAGATCCTCGAACACTGAAGCTTTCTTT
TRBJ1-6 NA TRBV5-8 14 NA CASSFGNGGSPLHF NA
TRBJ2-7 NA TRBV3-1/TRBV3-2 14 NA CASSRTLMVHEQYF TGTGCCAGCAGCCGAACCCTGATGGTCCACGAGCAGTACTTC
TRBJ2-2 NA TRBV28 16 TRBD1 CASSSPGQSNTGELFF TGTGCCAGCAGTTCTCCGGGACAGTCGAACACCGGGGAGCTGTTTTTT
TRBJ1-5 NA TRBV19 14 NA CASSPPGTVQPQHF TGTGCCAGTAGTCCCCCCGGGACGGTTCAGCCCCAGCATTTT
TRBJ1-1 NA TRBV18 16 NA CASSPRTAGGYTEAFF TGTGCCAGCTCACCCCGGACAGCTGGAGGTTACACTGAAGCTTTCTTT
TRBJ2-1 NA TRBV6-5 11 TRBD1 CAGSRGREQFF TGTGCCGGCTCTAGGGGGCGTGAGCAGTTCTTC
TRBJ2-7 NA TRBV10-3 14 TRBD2 CATKREGMSSEQYF TGTGCCACGAAAAGGGAGGGTATGTCTAGCGAGCAGTACTTC
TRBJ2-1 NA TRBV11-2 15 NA CASSLGGALGNEQFF TGTGCCAGCAGCTTGGGCGGAGCCCTGGGGAATGAGCAGTTCTTC
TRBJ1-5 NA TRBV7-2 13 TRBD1 CASGQGANQPQHF TGTGCCAGCGGACAGGGAGCCAATCAGCCCCAGCATTTT
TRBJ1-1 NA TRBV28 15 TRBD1 CASSPSTGAGTEAFF TGTGCCAGCAGTCCCTCCACAGGGGCGGGAACTGAAGCTTTCTTT
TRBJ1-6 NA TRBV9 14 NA CASSSSSYNSPLHF TGTGCCAGCAGCTCGAGCTCCTATAATTCACCCCTCCACTTT
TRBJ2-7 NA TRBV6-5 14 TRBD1 CASSSGQAFYEQYF TGTGCCAGCAGTTCGGGACAGGCGTTCTACGAGCAGTACTTC
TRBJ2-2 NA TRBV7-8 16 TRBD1 CASSAGQGASTGELFF TGTGCCAGCAGCGCAGGACAGGGGGCGAGCACCGGGGAGCTGTTTTTT
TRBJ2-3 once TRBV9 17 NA CASSPSPGTAAGDTQYF TGTGCCAGCAGCCCTAGTCCTGGGACCGCGGCGGGGGATACGCAGTATTTT